Listed below are T cell receptor beta chains from one sample, sequenced in a study of response to subunit inactivated influenza vaccine. TCRdb re-called the RT-PCR reads through MiXCR, storing one row per CDR3 protein. The sample includes just under 550,000 distinct CDR3 sequences, 20% to 25% of them seen just once. These sequences were also reported in another study, on T cells expressing NK-cell markers.

Sequenced here: CD4+ T cells sorted from PBMCs, sampled about 12 days after vaccination. These receptors were taken from a man aged 45-65 years who received an inactivated influenza vaccine. Each CDR3 is given with its conserved first and last residue. D genes are given only for firm matches. Clone size is stated in some rows and not others, as once, few, many or a class when expanded.

cdr3_length,v_call,d_call,clone_size,j_call,cdr3_aa,cdr3_nt
15,TRBV3-1,-,-,TRBJ1-1,CASSQGRGSNTEAFF,TGTGCCAGCAGCCAAGGTCGGGGCTCGAACACTGAAGCTTTCTTT
15,TRBV29-1,TRBD1,few,TRBJ2-7,CSVAVRQGVNYEQYF,TGCAGCGTTGCCGTCCGACAGGGGGTAAACTACGAGCAGTACTTC
14,TRBV4-2,TRBD2,-,TRBJ2-1,CASSQGASGAEQFF,TGTGCCAGCAGCCAAGGTGCTAGCGGGGCCGAGCAGTTCTTC
13,TRBV20-1,TRBD2,few,TRBJ2-5,CSARGAGIETQYF,TGCAGTGCTAGGGGAGCGGGGATAGAGACCCAGTACTTC
15,TRBV5-6,TRBD1,-,TRBJ1-2,CASSLLPGTDYGYTF,TGTGCCAGCAGCCTTCTACCCGGGACAGACTATGGCTACACCTTC
16,TRBV7-9,-,few,TRBJ1-1,CASSSGSGTMNTEAFF,TGTGCCAGCAGCTCGGGGTCAGGAACGATGAACACTGAAGCTTTCTTT
16,TRBV9,-,few,TRBJ2-7,CASSVNPAGGGHEQYF,TGTGCCAGCAGCGTAAACCCTGCAGGGGGGGGCCACGAGCAGTACTTC
15,TRBV12-3/TRBV12-4,-,few,TRBJ1-5,CASSQQGGSNQPQHF,TGTGCCAGCAGTCAACAGGGAGGGAGCAATCAGCCCCAGCATTTT
16,TRBV5-1,TRBD1,few,TRBJ2-3,CASSPGPGQGTDTQYF,TGCGCCAGCAGCCCCGGTCCGGGACAGGGCACGGATACGCAGTATTTT
14,TRBV18,TRBD1,-,TRBJ2-7,CASRDSVGYYEQYF,TGTGCCAGCCGGGACAGCGTCGGATATTACGAGCAGTACTTC
15,TRBV6-5,-,-,TRBJ2-2,CASSYSAGKPGELFF,TGTGCCAGCAGTTACTCGGCAGGGAAGCCCGGGGAGCTGTTTTTT
15,TRBV20-1,TRBD2,-,TRBJ2-1,CSVGTSGAHYNEQFF,TGCAGTGTCGGGACTAGCGGGGCCCACTACAATGAGCAGTTCTTC
15,TRBV2,-,many,TRBJ2-4,CASSRARLAKNIQYF,TGTGCCTCCTCGCGGGCCAGGCTAGCCAAAAACATTCAGTACTTC
18,TRBV5-1,-,-,TRBJ2-3,CASSLWSSGTPSTDTQYF,TGCGCCAGCAGCTTGTGGTCTTCGGGTACTCCGAGCACAGATACGCAGTATTTT
14,TRBV15,TRBD1,-,TRBJ2-3,CATSSGQGGDTQYF,TGTGCCACCAGCAGTGGACAGGGAGGAGATACGCAGTATTTT
15,TRBV7-2,TRBD1,-,TRBJ1-2,CASSAGRQGASGYTF,TGTGCCAGCAGCGCTGGGCGACAGGGGGCATCGGGCTACACCTTC
16,TRBV28,TRBD2,-,TRBJ2-1,CASSGEGTSGNNEQFF,TGTGCCAGCAGTGGAGAAGGGACTAGCGGGAACAATGAGCAGTTCTTC
14,TRBV27,TRBD1,-,TRBJ2-7,CASSRQGGFYEQYF,TGTGCCAGCAGTCGACAGGGGGGGTTCTACGAGCAGTACTTC
14,TRBV7-9,-,few,TRBJ2-1,CASSLERLWTIQFF,TGTGCCAGCAGCTTAGAACGATTGTGGACGATCCAGTTCTTC
13,TRBV5-1,-,few,TRBJ2-1,CASSLGGLNEQFF,TGCGCCAGCAGCTTGGGAGGGCTGAATGAGCAGTTCTTC
14,TRBV18,TRBD1,-,TRBJ2-1,CASSTGDFYNEQFF,TGTGCCAGCTCGACAGGGGATTTCTACAATGAGCAGTTCTTC
15,TRBV20-1,TRBD2,-,TRBJ2-5,CSASKVAGYQETQYF,TGCAGTGCTAGTAAGGTAGCGGGGTACCAAGAGACCCAGTACTTC
12,TRBV10-3,TRBD1,-,TRBJ2-5,CAIGDRKETQYF,TGTGCCATCGGGGACAGGAAAGAGACCCAGTACTTC
13,TRBV7-2,-,-,TRBJ2-3,CATSVAARDTQYF,TGTGCCACTTCGGTGGCAGCTAGAGATACGCAGTATTTT
21,TRBV20-1,-,-,TRBJ2-3,CSARALQQGFGSPTSTDTQYF,TGCAGTGCTAGAGCCCTTCAACAGGGTTTCGGTTCACCTACTAGCACAGATACGCAGTATTTT
14,TRBV7-8,TRBD1,few,TRBJ2-5,CASTPGQGAKTQYF,TGTGCCAGCACCCCGGGACAGGGGGCGAAGACCCAGTACTTC
13,TRBV12-3/TRBV12-4,-,many,TRBJ2-5,CASSFGGLETQYF,TGTGCCAGCAGTTTTGGGGGCCTAGAGACCCAGTACTTC
16,TRBV6-1,TRBD1,-,TRBJ2-2,CASSEAAGGNTGELFF,TGTGCCAGCAGTGAGGCGGCAGGGGGTAACACCGGGGAGCTGTTTTTT